The text below deals with one T cell receptor (beta chain). PCR employed 60 Vbeta and 13 Jbeta primers. TCRdb's copy holds only in-frame clones and misses some; the assay was immunoSEQ multiplex PCR. Seen in this sample are around 36,000 clones; the ten most common clones hold 3% to 4%. The data were obtained in a study of cytomegalovirus exposure and HLA in healthy donors. Source material: PBMCs. This clonotype was obtained from a woman in her twenties or thirties in good health and CMV-seropositive.

The CDR3 spells CASSSKGLTGSEAFF. CDR3 sequence (DNA): TGTGCCAGTAGTTCCAAGGGACTTACGGGATCTGAAGCTTTCTTT. The chain combines TRBV19 with TRBJ1-1, with D maybe TRBD1 (5 bases). The germline V and J ends were trimmed by 5 bases and 6 bases, with 19 bases remaining between them. Germline loops: CDR1 LNHDA, CDR2 SQIVND (reference sequence). The CDR3 contains 15 residues.